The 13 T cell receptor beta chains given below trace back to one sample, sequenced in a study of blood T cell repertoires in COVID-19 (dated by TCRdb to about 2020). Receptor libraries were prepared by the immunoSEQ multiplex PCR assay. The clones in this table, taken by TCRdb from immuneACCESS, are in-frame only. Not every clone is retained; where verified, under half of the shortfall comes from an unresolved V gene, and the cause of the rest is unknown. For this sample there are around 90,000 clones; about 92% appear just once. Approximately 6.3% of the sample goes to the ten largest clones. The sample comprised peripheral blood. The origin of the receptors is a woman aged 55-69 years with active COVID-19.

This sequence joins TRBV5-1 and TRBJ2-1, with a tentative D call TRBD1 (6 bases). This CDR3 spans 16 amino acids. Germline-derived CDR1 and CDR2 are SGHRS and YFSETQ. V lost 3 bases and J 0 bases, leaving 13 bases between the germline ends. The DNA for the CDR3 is TGCGCCAGCAGCTCGACGGACAGCCACTCCTACAATGAGCAGTTCTTC. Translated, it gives CASSSTDSHSYNEQFF.

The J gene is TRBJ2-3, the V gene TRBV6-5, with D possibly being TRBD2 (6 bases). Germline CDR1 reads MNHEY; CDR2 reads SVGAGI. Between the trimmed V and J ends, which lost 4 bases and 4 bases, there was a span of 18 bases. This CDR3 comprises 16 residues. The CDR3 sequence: CASSSSGGWGADTQYF. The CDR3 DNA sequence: TGTGCCAGCAGTTCCAGTGGAGGGTGGGGCGCAGATACGCAGTATTTT.

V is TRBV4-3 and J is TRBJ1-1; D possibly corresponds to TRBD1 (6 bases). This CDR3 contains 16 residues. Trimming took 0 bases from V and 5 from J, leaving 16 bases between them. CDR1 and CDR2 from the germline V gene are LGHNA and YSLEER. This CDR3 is CASSQERSGGWTEAFF. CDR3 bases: TGCGCCAGCAGCCAAGAGAGGTCGGGGGGCTGGACTGAAGCTTTCTTT.

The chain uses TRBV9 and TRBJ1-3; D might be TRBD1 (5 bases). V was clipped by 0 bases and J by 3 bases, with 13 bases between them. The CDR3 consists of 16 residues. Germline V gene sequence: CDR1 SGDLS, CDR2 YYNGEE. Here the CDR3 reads CASSVAPDILGNTIYF. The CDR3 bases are TGTGCCAGCAGCGTAGCCCCGGACATACTTGGAAACACCATATATTTT.

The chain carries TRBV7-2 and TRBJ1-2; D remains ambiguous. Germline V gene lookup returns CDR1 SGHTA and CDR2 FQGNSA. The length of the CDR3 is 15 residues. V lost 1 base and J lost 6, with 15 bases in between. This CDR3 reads CASSLGGEIRDGYTF. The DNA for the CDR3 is TGTGCCAGCAGCTTAGGCGGGGAAATAAGGGATGGCTACACCTTC.

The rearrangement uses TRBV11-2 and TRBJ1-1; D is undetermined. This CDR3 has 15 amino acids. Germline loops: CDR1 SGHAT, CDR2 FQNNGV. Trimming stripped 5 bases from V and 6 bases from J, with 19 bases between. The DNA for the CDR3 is TGTGCCAGCAGCCCCACCGTTGATATGCGGGCTGAAGCTTTCTTT. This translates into CASSPTVDMRAEAFF.

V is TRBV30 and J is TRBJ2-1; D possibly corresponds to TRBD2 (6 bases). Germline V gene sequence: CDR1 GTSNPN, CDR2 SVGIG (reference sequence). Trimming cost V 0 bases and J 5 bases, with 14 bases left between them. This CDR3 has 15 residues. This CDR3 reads CAWSVRLAPDNEQFF. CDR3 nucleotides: TGTGCCTGGAGTGTAAGGCTAGCGCCTGACAATGAGCAGTTCTTC.

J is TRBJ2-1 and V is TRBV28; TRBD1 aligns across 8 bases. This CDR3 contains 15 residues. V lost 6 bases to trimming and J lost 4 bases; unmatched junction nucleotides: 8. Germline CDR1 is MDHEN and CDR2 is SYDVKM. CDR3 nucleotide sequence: TGTGCCAGCAGCCCAGGGGACAGGCCATACAATGAGCAGTTCTTC. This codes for CASSPGDRPYNEQFF.

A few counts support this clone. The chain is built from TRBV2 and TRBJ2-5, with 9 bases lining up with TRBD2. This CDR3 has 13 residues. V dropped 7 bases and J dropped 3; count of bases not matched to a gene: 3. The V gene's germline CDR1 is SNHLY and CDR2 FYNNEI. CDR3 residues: CASNAGGKETQYF. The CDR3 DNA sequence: TGTGCCAGCAATGCGGGGGGGAAAGAGACCCAGTACTTC.

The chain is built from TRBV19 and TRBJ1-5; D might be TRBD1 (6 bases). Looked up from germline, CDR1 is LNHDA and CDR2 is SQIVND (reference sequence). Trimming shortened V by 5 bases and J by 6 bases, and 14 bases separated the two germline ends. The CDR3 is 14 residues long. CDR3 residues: CASSPGTMGQPQHF. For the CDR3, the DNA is TGTGCCAGTAGTCCTGGGACAATGGGTCAGCCCCAGCATTTT.

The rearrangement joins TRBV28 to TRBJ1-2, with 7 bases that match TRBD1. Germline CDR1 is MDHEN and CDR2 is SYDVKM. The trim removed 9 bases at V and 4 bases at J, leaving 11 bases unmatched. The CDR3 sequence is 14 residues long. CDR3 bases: TGTGCCAGTCAGTCGTGGGGACAGTCCTATGGCTACACCTTC. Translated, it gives CASQSWGQSYGYTF.

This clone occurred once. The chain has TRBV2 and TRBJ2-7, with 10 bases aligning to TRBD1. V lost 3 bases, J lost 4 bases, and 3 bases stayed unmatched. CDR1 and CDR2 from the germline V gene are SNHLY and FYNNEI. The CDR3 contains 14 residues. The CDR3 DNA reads TGTGCCAGCAGTGACGGGGACAGGGGATACGAGCAGTACTTC. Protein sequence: CASSDGDRGYEQYF.

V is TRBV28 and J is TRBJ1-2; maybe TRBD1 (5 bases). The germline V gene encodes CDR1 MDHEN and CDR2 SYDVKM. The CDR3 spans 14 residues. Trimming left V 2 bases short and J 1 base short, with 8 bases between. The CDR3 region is CASSLDSLNYGYTF. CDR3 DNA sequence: TGTGCCAGCAGTTTAGACAGCCTTAACTATGGCTACACCTTC.